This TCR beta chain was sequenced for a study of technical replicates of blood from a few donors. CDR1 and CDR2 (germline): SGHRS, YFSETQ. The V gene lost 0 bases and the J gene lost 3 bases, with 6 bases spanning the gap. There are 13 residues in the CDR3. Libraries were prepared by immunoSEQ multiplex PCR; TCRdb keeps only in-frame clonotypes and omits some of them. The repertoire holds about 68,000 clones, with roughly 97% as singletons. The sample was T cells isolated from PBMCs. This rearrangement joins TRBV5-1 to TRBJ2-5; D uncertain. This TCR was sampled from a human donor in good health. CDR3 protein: CASSLVAEETQYF. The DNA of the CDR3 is TGCGCCAGCAGCTTGGTTGCAGAAGAGACCCAGTACTTC.